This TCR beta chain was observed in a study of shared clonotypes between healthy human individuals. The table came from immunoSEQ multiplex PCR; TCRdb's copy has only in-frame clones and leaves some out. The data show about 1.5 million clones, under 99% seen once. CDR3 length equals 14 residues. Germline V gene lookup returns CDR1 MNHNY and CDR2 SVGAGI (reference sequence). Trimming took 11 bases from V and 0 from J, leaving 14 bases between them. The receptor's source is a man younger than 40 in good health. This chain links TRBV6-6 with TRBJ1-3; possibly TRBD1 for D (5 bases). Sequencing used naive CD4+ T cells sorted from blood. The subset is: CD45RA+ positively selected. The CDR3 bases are TGTGCCCGCCTTACAGGAAACTCTGGAAACACCATATATTTT. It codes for CARLTGNSGNTIYF.